Listed below are T cell receptor beta chains from one sample, sequenced in a study of cytomegalovirus exposure and HLA in healthy donors. Only in-frame clones appear in the TCRdb table, and some are missing; sequencing was by immunoSEQ multiplex PCR. The data contain approximately 130,000 clones, about four fifths of them singletons. What was sequenced was PBMCs. These receptors came from a man aged 25 to 40 in good health and CMV-seronegative. Both conserved end residues are part of each CDR3. Each record gives: V gene, clone size, J gene, D gene, CDR3 DNA, CDR3 protein. A D gene is named only where the DNA matches it firmly. Clone size appears in some rows only: once, few, many, or a class for an expanded clone.

v_gene: TRBV2
abundance: once
j_gene: TRBJ1-2
d_gene: TRBD1
CDR3nt: TGTGCCAGCAGGGGGGGGGACAGGGATGGCGGGTACTATGGCTACACCTTC
CDR3aa: CASRGGDRDGGYYGYTF

v_gene: TRBV30
abundance: -
j_gene: TRBJ2-3
d_gene: TRBD1
CDR3nt: TGTGCCTGCCCGGGCCGACAGGGGTCGGCAGATACGCAGTATTTT
CDR3aa: CACPGRQGSADTQYF

v_gene: TRBV2
abundance: -
j_gene: TRBJ1-2
d_gene: -
CDR3nt: TGTGCCAGCAGCCCGAGGACGGGAAACTATGGCTACACCTTC
CDR3aa: CASSPRTGNYGYTF

v_gene: TRBV7-9
abundance: -
j_gene: TRBJ1-6
d_gene: -
CDR3nt: TGTGCCAGCAGCGGAGGACTGGTAAATTCACCCCTCCACTTT
CDR3aa: CASSGGLVNSPLHF

v_gene: TRBV29-1
abundance: -
j_gene: TRBJ2-5
d_gene: TRBD1
CDR3nt: TGCAGCGTTTACAATCCGGGACAGGGGTTTCTCCAAGAGACCCAGTACTTC
CDR3aa: CSVYNPGQGFLQETQYF

v_gene: TRBV5-4
abundance: few
j_gene: TRBJ1-2
d_gene: TRBD1
CDR3nt: TGTGCCAGCAGGGTACAGGGGGCCGACTACACCTTC
CDR3aa: CASRVQGADYTF

v_gene: TRBV7-2
abundance: -
j_gene: TRBJ2-7
d_gene: -
CDR3nt: TGTGCCAGCAGCTTAGGGGGGGGACAGGCGTACGAGCAGTACTTC
CDR3aa: CASSLGGGQAYEQYF

v_gene: TRBV6-5
abundance: -
j_gene: TRBJ1-3
d_gene: TRBD1
CDR3nt: TGTGCCAGCAGTCGGGACAGCTCTGGAAACACCATATATTTT
CDR3aa: CASSRDSSGNTIYF

v_gene: TRBV5-1
abundance: few
j_gene: TRBJ1-5
d_gene: -
CDR3nt: TGCGCCAGCAGCCCGAATCAGCCCCAGCATTTT
CDR3aa: CASSPNQPQHF

v_gene: TRBV2
abundance: -
j_gene: TRBJ2-2
d_gene: TRBD2
CDR3nt: TGTGCCAGCAGGGGGCTAGCGGGGAACACCGGGGAGCTGTTTTTT
CDR3aa: CASRGLAGNTGELFF

v_gene: TRBV30
abundance: -
j_gene: TRBJ1-1
d_gene: -
CDR3nt: TGTGCCTGGAGGGGGGGTGAGGATACTGAAGCTTTCTTT
CDR3aa: CAWRGGEDTEAFF

v_gene: TRBV5-1
abundance: -
j_gene: TRBJ2-7
d_gene: TRBD1
CDR3nt: TGCGCCAGCAGCTTGACCGCCGGGACAGGAACCTACGAGCAGTACTTC
CDR3aa: CASSLTAGTGTYEQYF

v_gene: TRBV19
abundance: -
j_gene: TRBJ2-5
d_gene: -
CDR3nt: TGTGCCAGTAGTCCCGACATTGGAGGGCAAGAGACCCAGTACTTC
CDR3aa: CASSPDIGGQETQYF

v_gene: TRBV5-5
abundance: few
j_gene: TRBJ2-4
d_gene: TRBD2
CDR3nt: TGTGCCAGCATGACTAGCGGGAGGGCCGGGTTACACATTCAGTACTTC
CDR3aa: CASMTSGRAGLHIQYF

v_gene: TRBV19
abundance: few
j_gene: TRBJ1-5
d_gene: -
CDR3nt: TGTGCCAGTAGTATAGGAGGGCGGTTCGATCAGCCCCAGCATTTT
CDR3aa: CASSIGGRFDQPQHF

v_gene: TRBV4-2
abundance: -
j_gene: TRBJ1-2
d_gene: TRBD1
CDR3nt: TGTGCCAGCAGCCATCGACAGGGGGCCAATGGCTACACCTTC
CDR3aa: CASSHRQGANGYTF

v_gene: TRBV9
abundance: -
j_gene: TRBJ2-3
d_gene: TRBD2
CDR3nt: TGTGCCAGCAGCGTAGCGTCAGGACTAGGTACAGATACGCAGTATTTT
CDR3aa: CASSVASGLGTDTQYF

v_gene: TRBV19
abundance: -
j_gene: TRBJ2-7
d_gene: TRBD1
CDR3nt: TGTGCCAGTAGTGGAGAGGACAGGGGATCCTCCTACGAGCAGTACTTC
CDR3aa: CASSGEDRGSSYEQYF

v_gene: TRBV18
abundance: -
j_gene: TRBJ2-3
d_gene: -
CDR3nt: TGTGCCAGCTTCCCCGGAGGACGGTCCCACACAGATACGCAGTATTTT
CDR3aa: CASFPGGRSHTDTQYF

v_gene: TRBV5-6
abundance: -
j_gene: TRBJ2-7
d_gene: TRBD1
CDR3nt: TGTGCCAGCAGCCGGACAGGTCAACGGTACGAGCAGTACTTC
CDR3aa: CASSRTGQRYEQYF

v_gene: TRBV9
abundance: -
j_gene: TRBJ2-7
d_gene: -
CDR3nt: TGTGCCAGCAGCGTAGCTTCAGGGGTCTACGAGCAGTACTTC
CDR3aa: CASSVASGVYEQYF

v_gene: TRBV15
abundance: -
j_gene: TRBJ2-7
d_gene: TRBD2
CDR3nt: TGTGCCACCAGCAGAGATTTCGCTAGCGGGGTGGTGGAGCAGTACTTC
CDR3aa: CATSRDFASGVVEQYF

v_gene: TRBV6-5
abundance: few
j_gene: TRBJ2-7
d_gene: TRBD1
CDR3nt: TGTGCCAGCAGTCTTCCCGGGACAGGGACCCACGAGCAGTACTTC
CDR3aa: CASSLPGTGTHEQYF

v_gene: TRBV6-6
abundance: -
j_gene: TRBJ2-3
d_gene: TRBD2
CDR3nt: TGTGCCAGCAGTTACCGAGCGGGACGCACAGATACGCAGTATTTT
CDR3aa: CASSYRAGRTDTQYF

v_gene: TRBV7-2
abundance: few
j_gene: TRBJ2-3
d_gene: TRBD2
CDR3nt: TGTGCCAGCAGCTTATCGCACGTCCCCCGGGGGGGGCAGGTGACGCAGTATTTT
CDR3aa: CASSLSHVPRGGQVTQYF